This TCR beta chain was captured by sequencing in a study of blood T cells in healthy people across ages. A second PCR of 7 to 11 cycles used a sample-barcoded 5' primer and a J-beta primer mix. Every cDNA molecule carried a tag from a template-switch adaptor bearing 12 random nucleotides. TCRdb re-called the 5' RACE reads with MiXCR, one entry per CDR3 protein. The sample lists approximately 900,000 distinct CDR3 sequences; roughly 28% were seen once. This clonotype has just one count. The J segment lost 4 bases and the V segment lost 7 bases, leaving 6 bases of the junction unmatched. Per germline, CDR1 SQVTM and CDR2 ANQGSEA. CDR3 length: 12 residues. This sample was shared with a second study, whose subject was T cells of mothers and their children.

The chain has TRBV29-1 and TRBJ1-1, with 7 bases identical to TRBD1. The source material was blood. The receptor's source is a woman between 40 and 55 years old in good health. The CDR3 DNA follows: TGCAGCGGCAGACAGGGACCCACTGAAGCTTTCTTT. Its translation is CSGRQGPTEAFF. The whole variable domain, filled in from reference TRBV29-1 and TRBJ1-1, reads SAVISQKPSRDICQRGTSLTIQCQVDSQVTMMFWYRQQPGQSLTLIATANQGSEATYESGFVIDKFPISRPNLTFSTLTVSNMSPEDSSIYLCSGRQGPTEAFFGQGTRLTVV.